These 20 T cell receptor beta chains originate from one sample sequenced in a study of blood T cell repertoires in COVID-19. The method was immunoSEQ multiplex PCR; TCRdb's version includes in-frame clones alone and lacks a portion of them. Of about 480,000 clones listed, roughly 90% are singletons. Sequenced input: PBMCs or T cells enriched from blood (not recorded which). These receptors were taken from a woman in her forties who had recovered from COVID-19.

The V gene is TRBV4-3, the J gene TRBJ1-1; 11 bases match TRBD1. Trimming removed 4 bases from V and 8 bases from J; junction bases left unmatched: 9. This CDR3 has 15 residues. CDR1 LGHNA and CDR2 YSLEER come from the germline V gene. CDR3 in DNA: TGCGCCAGCAGCCTGTTCCGGGACAGGGGGGTAGAAGCTTTCTTT. This encodes CASSLFRDRGVEAFF.

J is TRBJ2-1 and V is TRBV30; 8 positions agree with TRBD1. This CDR3 comprises 13 residues. V shed 5 bases, J shed 4 bases, and the junction held 4 bases outside the gene matches. Germline CDR1 and CDR2: GTSNPN and SVGIG (reference sequence). CDR3 DNA sequence: TGTGCCTGGTCAACAGGGGGATACAATGAGCAGTTCTTC. This gives the protein CAWSTGGYNEQFF.

The V call is TRBV28, the J call TRBJ1-1; D possibly corresponds to TRBD1 (5 bases). V was shortened by 2 bases and J by 8 bases, with 9 bases between the two germline ends. The CDR3 totals 12 residues. Germline loops: CDR1 MDHEN, CDR2 SYDVKM. The CDR3 DNA is TGTGCCAGCAGTTTACGGCAGGGCGAAGCTTTCTTT. The encoded protein is CASSLRQGEAFF.

This CDR3 is CSVAMADRVYNEQFF. The DNA of the CDR3 is TGCAGCGTTGCTATGGCGGACAGAGTCTACAATGAGCAGTTCTTC. The gene calls are TRBV29-1 and TRBJ2-1; the D gene is possibly TRBD1 (6 bases). The CDR3 contains 15 residues. V dropped 4 bases and J dropped 3 bases, with 16 bases sitting between them. Germline values: CDR1 SQVTM, CDR2 ANQGSEA.

The chain uses TRBV11-2 and TRBJ1-1, with D uncertain. V lost 0 bases, J lost 7 bases, and 15 bases lay in between. CDR3 length: 15 amino acids. Germline V gene lookup returns CDR1 SGHAT and CDR2 FQNNGV. The CDR3 sequence: CASSLESFRQREAFF. The CDR3 DNA follows: TGTGCCAGCAGCTTAGAGTCATTTCGGCAGCGTGAAGCTTTCTTT.

The chain links TRBV16 to TRBJ1-2; D may be TRBD1 (6 bases). CDR3 length: 14 amino acids. The V end was cut by 1 base, the J end by 4 bases, with 10 bases between. Looked up from germline, CDR1 is KGHSY and CDR2 is FQNENV. The CDR3 region has the DNA TGTGCCAGCAGCCAATGGTCAGGGGCCTATGGCTACACCTTC. Protein product: CASSQWSGAYGYTF.

This chain joins TRBV19 and TRBJ2-3; 12 nucleotides match TRBD2. Per the germline V gene, CDR1 is LNHDA and CDR2 is SQIVND (reference sequence). The CDR3 sequence is 15 residues long. V trimming: 6 bases; J trimming: 2 bases; junction bases outside the gene matches: 3. In DNA, the CDR3 is TGTGCCAGTAGACTAGCGGGAGGCCCCACAGATACGCAGTATTTT. Translating it yields CASRLAGGPTDTQYF.

The chain carries TRBV11-1 and TRBJ2-1; D is unresolved. CDR3 length: 11 residues. The V end lost 4 bases, the J end lost 12 bases, and 10 bases lay between the germline ends. CDR1 and CDR2 from the germline V gene are SGHAT and FQDESV (reference sequence). CDR3 nucleotide sequence: TGTGCCAGCAGCTCCCAGTCAGGGCAGTTCTTC. Translating it yields CASSSQSGQFF.

The chain couples TRBV7-6 to TRBJ2-7; 11 positions agree with TRBD1. Per the germline V gene, CDR1 is SGHVS and CDR2 is FNYEAQ. CDR3 length: 15 residues. V shed 5 bases, J shed 0 bases, and the junction held 3 bases outside the gene matches. This CDR3 reads CASSRGTGGSYEQYF. The CDR3 DNA reads as TGTGCCAGCAGCCGCGGGACAGGGGGCTCCTACGAGCAGTACTTC. Full variable domain (remainder filled in from reference TRBV7-6 and TRBJ2-7): GAGVSQSPRYKVTKRGQDVALRCDPISGHVSLYWYRQALGQGPEFLTYFNYEAQQDKSGLPNDRFSAERPEGSISTLTIQRTEQRDSAMYRCASSRGTGGSYEQYFGPGTRLTVT.

The count of this clone is one. This chain joins TRBV4-2 and TRBJ1-4, with a weak D call TRBD1 (5 bases). CDR3 length: 14 amino acids. V gave up 2 bases and J gave up 1 base, with 5 bases separating them. Germline V lookup: CDR1 LGHNA, CDR2 YNFKEQ. The CDR3 region has the DNA TGTGCCAGCAGCCAACAGGGAACTAATGAAAAACTGTTTTTT. It specifies CASSQQGTNEKLFF.

This rearrangement joins TRBV6-5 to TRBJ2-1; 11 bases agree with TRBD2. Germline V gene lookup returns CDR1 MNHEY and CDR2 SVGAGI. With 0 bases clipped from V and 7 bases from J, the junction kept 2 bases outside the gene matches. This CDR3 region has 15 residues. The CDR3 DNA follows: TGTGCCAGCAGTTACTCTAGCGGGAGGGTGAATGAGCAGTTCTTC. Translated: CASSYSSGRVNEQFF.

V and J are TRBV19 and TRBJ2-1; 10 nucleotides match TRBD2. CDR1 LNHDA and CDR2 SQIVND come from the germline V gene (reference sequence). The CDR3 is 17 amino acids. The trim removed 4 bases at V and 2 bases at J, leaving 8 bases unmatched. The chain's CDR3 is CASSRSSLAGAYNEQFF. In DNA, the CDR3 is TGTGCCAGTAGTAGGAGCTCTCTAGCGGGGGCCTACAATGAGCAGTTCTTC.

With respect to this clone: This CDR3 is missing its conserved last phenylalanine or tryptophan, likely due to a read error. The DNA is left out, because the CDR3 cannot be placed on it with certainty; the CDR3 is given as TCRdb lists it. The rearrangement links TRBV29-1 to TRBJ1-2; TRBD1 is taken as the D call from the table, unchecked against the DNA. Germline CDR1 is SQVTM and CDR2 is ANQGSEA. The length of the CDR3 is 9 amino acids, counting both ends. The CDR3 sequence is CSVERGFMT.

The chain combines TRBV5-8 with TRBJ2-7, with TRBD1 matching 7 bases. The V and J ends lost 2 bases and 0 bases, in that order; junction bases with no gene match: 8. Germline V gives CDR1 SGHTS, CDR2 YDEGEE. This CDR3 region has 16 residues. The chain's CDR3 is CASSFRTGPSSYEQYF. In DNA, the CDR3 is TGTGCCAGCAGCTTCCGGACAGGACCCAGCTCCTACGAGCAGTACTTC.

This clone appeared once. The junction differs from germline at one of its ends, possibly a read error. The chain combines TRBV18 with TRBJ1-2; TRBD1 is a possible D gene (6 bases). The CDR3 covers 14 residues. Germline CDR1 reads KGHSH; CDR2 reads LQKENI. CDR3 in DNA: TGTGCCAGCTCCCCACTAGGGGGGGGGAATGGCTACACCTTC. This gives the protein CASSPLGGGNGYTF.

The chain has TRBV25-1 and TRBJ1-1; D not resolved. V was cut by 4 bases and J by 6 bases, with 9 bases left in between. The CDR3 length is 12 residues. Germline V gene lookup returns CDR1 MGHDK and CDR2 SYGVNS. CDR3 sequence (DNA): TGTGCCAGCAGTGTTTCAGGATCTGAAGCTTTCTTT. It yields the protein CASSVSGSEAFF.

This clone was counted a single time. The V call is TRBV9, the J call TRBJ2-3; D is ambiguous. Trimming cost V 6 bases and J 4 bases, with 9 bases left between them. The CDR3 covers 12 residues. Germline V gene data show CDR1 as SGDLS and CDR2 as YYNGEE. In DNA, the CDR3 is TGTGCCAGCAATCGAGGTCCAGATACGCAGTATTTT. Its translation is CASNRGPDTQYF. The complete variable domain, with remaining parts taken from reference TRBV9 and TRBJ2-3, reads DSGVTQTPKHLITATGQRVTLRCSPRSGDLSVYWYQQSLDQGLQFLIQYYNGEERAKGNILERFSAQQFPDLHSELNLSSLELGDSALYFCASNRGPDTQYFGPGTRLTVL.

J is TRBJ2-3 and V is TRBV9, with a tentative D call TRBD1 (6 bases). Looked up from germline, CDR1 is SGDLS and CDR2 is YYNGEE. This CDR3 contains 13 residues. The CDR3 protein is CASRGSSTDTQYF. The CDR3, as DNA: TGTGCTTCCAGGGGATCTAGCACAGATACGCAGTATTTT.

The chain is built from TRBV4-3 and TRBJ2-7, with TRBD2 matching 10 bases. This CDR3 has 18 residues. The ends lost 1 base at V and 4 bases at J; junction bases unmatched: 13. Germline loops: CDR1 LGHNA, CDR2 YSLEER. CDR3 in amino acids: CASSQGQGFLAGAYEQYF. CDR3 in DNA: TGCGCCAGCAGCCAAGGACAGGGTTTCCTAGCGGGAGCTTACGAGCAGTACTTC.

The J gene is TRBJ2-7, the V gene TRBV29-1, with D possibly TRBD1 on 5 matching bases. Germline CDR1 is SQVTM and CDR2 is ANQGSEA. The V end lost 3 bases, the J end lost 3 bases, and 12 bases lay between the germline ends. The CDR3 sequence is 13 residues long. The CDR3 DNA reads TGCAGCGTTGAGGACACAAACGACTACGAGCAGTACTTC. Residues: CSVEDTNDYEQYF.